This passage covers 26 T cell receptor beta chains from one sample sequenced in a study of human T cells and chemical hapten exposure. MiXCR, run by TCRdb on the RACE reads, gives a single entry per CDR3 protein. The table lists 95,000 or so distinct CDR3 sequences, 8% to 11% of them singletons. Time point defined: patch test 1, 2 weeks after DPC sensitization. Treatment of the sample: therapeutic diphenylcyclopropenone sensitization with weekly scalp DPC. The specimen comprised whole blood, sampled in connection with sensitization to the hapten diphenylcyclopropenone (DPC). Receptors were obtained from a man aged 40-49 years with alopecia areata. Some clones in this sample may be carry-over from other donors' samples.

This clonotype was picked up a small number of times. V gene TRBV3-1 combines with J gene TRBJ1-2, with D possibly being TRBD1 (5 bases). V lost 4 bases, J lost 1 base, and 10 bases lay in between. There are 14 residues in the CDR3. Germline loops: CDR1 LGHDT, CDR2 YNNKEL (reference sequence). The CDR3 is CASSPGTVNYGYTF. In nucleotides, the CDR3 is TGTGCCAGCAGCCCTGGGACGGTTAACTATGGCTACACCTTC.

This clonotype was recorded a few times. The DNA of the CDR3 is TGTGCCACCAGTGATACGCCACAGGGGGCTAATGAAAAACTGTTTTTT. Protein sequence: CATSDTPQGANEKLFF. The chain has TRBV24-1 and TRBJ1-4, with TRBD1 matching over 8 bases. The CDR3 length is 16 residues. The germline V gene has CDR1 KGHDR and CDR2 SFDVKD. The J segment lost 3 bases and the V segment lost 3 bases, leaving 5 bases of the junction unmatched.

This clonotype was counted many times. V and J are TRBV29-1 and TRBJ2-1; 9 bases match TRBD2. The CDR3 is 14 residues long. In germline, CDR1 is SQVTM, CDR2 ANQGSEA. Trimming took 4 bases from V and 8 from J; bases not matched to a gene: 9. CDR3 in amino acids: CSVVRSGRWYEQFF. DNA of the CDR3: TGCAGCGTTGTACGCAGCGGGAGGTGGTATGAGCAGTTCTTC.

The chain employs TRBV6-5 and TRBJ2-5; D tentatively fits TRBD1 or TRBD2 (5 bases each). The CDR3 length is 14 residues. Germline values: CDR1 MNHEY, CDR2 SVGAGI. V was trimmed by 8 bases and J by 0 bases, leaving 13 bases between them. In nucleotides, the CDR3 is TGTGCCAGCCGGGACGGACCTTACCAAGAGACCCAGTACTTC. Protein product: CASRDGPYQETQYF.

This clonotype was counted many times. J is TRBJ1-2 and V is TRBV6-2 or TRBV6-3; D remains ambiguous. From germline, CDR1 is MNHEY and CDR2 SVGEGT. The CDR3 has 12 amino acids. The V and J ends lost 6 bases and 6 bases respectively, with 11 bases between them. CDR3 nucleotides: TGTGCCAGCAGCCAGACGGCGGATGGCTACACCTTC. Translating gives CASSQTADGYTF.

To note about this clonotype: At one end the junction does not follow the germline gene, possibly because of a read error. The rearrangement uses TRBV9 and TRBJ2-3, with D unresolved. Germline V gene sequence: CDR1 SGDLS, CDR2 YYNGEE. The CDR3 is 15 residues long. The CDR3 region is CASSGGFGGTNTQYF. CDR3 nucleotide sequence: TGTGCCAGCAGCGGTGGTTTCGGTGGCACAAATACGCAGTATTTT.

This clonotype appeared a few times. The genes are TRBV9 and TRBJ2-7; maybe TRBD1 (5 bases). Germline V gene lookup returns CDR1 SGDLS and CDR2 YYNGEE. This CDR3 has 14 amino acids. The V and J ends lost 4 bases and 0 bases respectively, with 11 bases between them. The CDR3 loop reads CASSPRQSSYEQYF. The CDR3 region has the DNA TGTGCCAGCAGCCCCAGACAGAGCTCCTACGAGCAGTACTTC. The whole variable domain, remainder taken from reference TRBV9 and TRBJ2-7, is DSGVTQTPKHLITATGQRVTLRCSPRSGDLSVYWYQQSLDQGLQFLIQYYNGEERAKGNILERFSAQQFPDLHSELNLSSLELGDSALYFCASSPRQSSYEQYFGPGTRLTVT.

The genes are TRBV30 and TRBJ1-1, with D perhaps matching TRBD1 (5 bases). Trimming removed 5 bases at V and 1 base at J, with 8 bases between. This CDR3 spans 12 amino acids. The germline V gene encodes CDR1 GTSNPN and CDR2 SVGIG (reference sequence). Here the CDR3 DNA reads TGTGCCTGGCTCCAGGGGAACACTGAAGCTTTCTTT. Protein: CAWLQGNTEAFF.

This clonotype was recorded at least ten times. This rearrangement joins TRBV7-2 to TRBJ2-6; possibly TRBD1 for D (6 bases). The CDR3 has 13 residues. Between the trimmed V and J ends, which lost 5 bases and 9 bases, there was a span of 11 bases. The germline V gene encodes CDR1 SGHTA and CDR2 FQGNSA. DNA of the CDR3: TGTGCCAGCAGCAAGACAGGCGACAACGTCCTGACTTTC. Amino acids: CASSKTGDNVLTF.

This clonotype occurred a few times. Written as DNA, the CDR3 is TGCAGCGTTGAGGGACGATCAAATGAGCAGTTCTTC. Protein sequence: CSVEGRSNEQFF. This chain uses TRBV29-1 with TRBJ2-1; D may be TRBD1 or TRBD2 (5 bases each). Germline V gene sequence: CDR1 SQVTM, CDR2 ANQGSEA. The CDR3 has 12 residues. V dropped 3 bases and J dropped 7 bases, with 10 bases sitting between them.

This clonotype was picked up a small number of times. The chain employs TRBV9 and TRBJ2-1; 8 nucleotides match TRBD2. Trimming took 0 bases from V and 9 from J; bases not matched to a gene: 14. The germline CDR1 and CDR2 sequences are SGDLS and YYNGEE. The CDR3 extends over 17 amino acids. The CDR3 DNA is TGTGCCAGCAGCGTAGACCTCACTTCGGGGGGGCGCGGTGAGCAGTTCTTC. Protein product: CASSVDLTSGGRGEQFF. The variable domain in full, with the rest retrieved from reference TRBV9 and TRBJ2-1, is DSGVTQTPKHLITATGQRVTLRCSPRSGDLSVYWYQQSLDQGLQFLIQYYNGEERAKGNILERFSAQQFPDLHSELNLSSLELGDSALYFCASSVDLTSGGRGEQFFGPGTRLTVL.

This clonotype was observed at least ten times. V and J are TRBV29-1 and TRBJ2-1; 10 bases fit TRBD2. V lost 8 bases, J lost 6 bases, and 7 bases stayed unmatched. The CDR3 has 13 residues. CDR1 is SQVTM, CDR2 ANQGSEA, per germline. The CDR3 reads CSHLAGGRNEQFF. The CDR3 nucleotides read TGCAGCCACTTAGCGGGAGGACGCAATGAGCAGTTCTTC.

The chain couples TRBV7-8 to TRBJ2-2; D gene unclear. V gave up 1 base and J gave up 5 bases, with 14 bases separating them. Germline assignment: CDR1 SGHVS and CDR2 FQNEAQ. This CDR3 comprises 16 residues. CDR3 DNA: TGTGCCAGCAGCTTAGAATCCCCAAGGGCTACCGGGGAGCTGTTTTTT. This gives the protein CASSLESPRATGELFF.

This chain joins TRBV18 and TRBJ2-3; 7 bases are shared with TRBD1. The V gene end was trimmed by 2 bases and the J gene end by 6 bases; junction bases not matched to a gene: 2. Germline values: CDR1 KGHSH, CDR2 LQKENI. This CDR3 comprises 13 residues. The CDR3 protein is CASSPTGDDTQYF. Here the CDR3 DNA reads TGTGCCAGCTCACCAACAGGGGACGATACGCAGTATTTT.

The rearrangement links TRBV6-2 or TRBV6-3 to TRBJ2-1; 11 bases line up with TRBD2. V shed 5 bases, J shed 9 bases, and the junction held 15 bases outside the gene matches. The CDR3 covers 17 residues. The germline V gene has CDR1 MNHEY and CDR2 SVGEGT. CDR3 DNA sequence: TGTGCCAGCAGTAATCCCGACACTAGCGGGAGAGGTAGTGAGCAGTTCTTC. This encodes CASSNPDTSGRGSEQFF.

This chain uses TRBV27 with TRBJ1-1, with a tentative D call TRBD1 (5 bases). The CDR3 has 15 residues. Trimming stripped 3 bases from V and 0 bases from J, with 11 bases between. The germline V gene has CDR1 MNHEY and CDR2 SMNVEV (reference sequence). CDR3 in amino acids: CASSFDSPMNTEAFF. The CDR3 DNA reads TGTGCCAGCAGTTTCGACAGTCCCATGAACACTGAAGCTTTCTTT.

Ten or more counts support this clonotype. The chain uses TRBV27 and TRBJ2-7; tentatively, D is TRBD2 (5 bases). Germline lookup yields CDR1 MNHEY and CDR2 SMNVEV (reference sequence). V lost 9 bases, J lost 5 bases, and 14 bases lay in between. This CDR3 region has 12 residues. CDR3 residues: CAREGMPNEQYV. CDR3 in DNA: TGTGCCAGAGAGGGAATGCCTAACGAGCAGTACGTC.

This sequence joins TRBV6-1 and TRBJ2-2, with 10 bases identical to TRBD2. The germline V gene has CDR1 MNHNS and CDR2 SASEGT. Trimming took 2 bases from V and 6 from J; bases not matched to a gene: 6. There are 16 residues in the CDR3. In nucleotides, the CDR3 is TGTGCCAGCAGTGAATATGGGCTAGCGGGAGCCGGGGAGCTGTTTTTT. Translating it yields CASSEYGLAGAGELFF.

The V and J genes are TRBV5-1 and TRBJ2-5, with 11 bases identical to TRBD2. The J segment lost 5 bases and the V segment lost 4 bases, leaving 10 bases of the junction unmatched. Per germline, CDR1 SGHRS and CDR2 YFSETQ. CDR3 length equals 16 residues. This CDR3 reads CASSPTLSSGRETQYF. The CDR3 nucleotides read TGCGCCAGCAGCCCAACGTTGTCTAGCGGGAGGGAGACCCAGTACTTC.

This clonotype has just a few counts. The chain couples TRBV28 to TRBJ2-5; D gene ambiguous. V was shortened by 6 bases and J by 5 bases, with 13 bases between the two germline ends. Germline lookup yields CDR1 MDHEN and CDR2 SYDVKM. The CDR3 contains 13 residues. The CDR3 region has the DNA TGTGCCAGCAGCCCTCCAGCCTTGGAGACCCAGTACTTC. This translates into CASSPPALETQYF.

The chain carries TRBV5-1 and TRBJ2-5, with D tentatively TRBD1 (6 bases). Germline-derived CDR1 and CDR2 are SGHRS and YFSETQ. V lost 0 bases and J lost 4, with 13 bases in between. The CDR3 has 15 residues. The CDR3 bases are TGCGCCAGCAGCTTGGGGCAGGGGTCCCCAGAGACCCAGTACTTC. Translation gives CASSLGQGSPETQYF.

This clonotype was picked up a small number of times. The DNA of the CDR3 is TGTGCCAGCAGCCAAGATTTAGCGGGGGCGCAAGAGACCCAGTACTTC. Translating it yields CASSQDLAGAQETQYF. The rearrangement joins TRBV4-2 to TRBJ2-5; TRBD2 agrees at 9 bases. The CDR3 has 16 residues. Germline V lookup: CDR1 LGHNA, CDR2 YNFKEQ. V lost 0 bases and J lost 2; bases outside the gene matches: 4.

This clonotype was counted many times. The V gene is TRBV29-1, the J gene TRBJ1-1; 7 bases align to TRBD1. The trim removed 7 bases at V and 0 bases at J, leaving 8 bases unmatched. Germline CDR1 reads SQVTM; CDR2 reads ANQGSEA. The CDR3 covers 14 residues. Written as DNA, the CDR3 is TGCAGCGGAACGACCGGGACAGTGAACACTGAAGCTTTCTTT. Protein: CSGTTGTVNTEAFF.

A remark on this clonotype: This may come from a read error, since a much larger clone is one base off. Written as DNA, the CDR3 is TGCAGTGCCACGCAACGGGATACGCAGTATTTT. Its protein is CSATQRDTQYF. J is TRBJ2-3 and V is TRBV20-1; no clear D. The germline V and J ends were trimmed by 6 bases and 6 bases, with 10 bases remaining between them. The CDR3 length is 11 residues. Germline CDR1 and CDR2: DFQATT and SNEGSKA (reference sequence).

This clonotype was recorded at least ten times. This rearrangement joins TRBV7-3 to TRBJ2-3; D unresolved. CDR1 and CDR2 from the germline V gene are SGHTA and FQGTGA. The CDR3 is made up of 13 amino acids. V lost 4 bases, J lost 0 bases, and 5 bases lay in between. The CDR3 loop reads CASSSSSTDTQYF. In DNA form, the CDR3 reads TGTGCCAGCAGCTCGAGTAGCACAGATACGCAGTATTTT.

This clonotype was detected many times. The DNA for the CDR3 is TGCAGTGCTAGAGGGATCTCTTATACGCAGTATTTT. Translation: CSARGISYTQYF. The rearrangement links TRBV20-1 to TRBJ2-3, with D unclear. Trimming left V 1 base short and J 7 bases short, with 9 bases between. The CDR3 extends over 12 amino acids. The germline V gene encodes CDR1 DFQATT and CDR2 SNEGSKA (reference sequence).